A selection of T cell receptor beta chains follows, all from one sample in a study of T cells after yellow fever vaccination. TCRdb processed the 5' RACE reads anew with MiXCR; each CDR3 protein has one entry. The sample consists of 550,000 to 750,000 distinct CDR3 sequences, approximately 15% of them appearing once. The material was PBMCs, obtained on the day of the yellow fever booster vaccination. The receptors were gathered from a man aged 25-40 years who received the YFV17D yellow fever vaccine. Both conserved end residues are part of each CDR3. The D gene is left open where the match is weak. Some rows have no size entry. The others give once, few or many, or a class for an expanded clone.

TRBJ2-7,TRBV20-1,-,few,TGCAGTGCTAGAGAGTGGTCCTACGAGCAGTACTTC,CSAREWSYEQYF
TRBJ1-1,TRBV29-1,-,few,TGCAGCGCTGAGAGGCACACTGAAGCTTTCTTT,CSAERHTEAFF
TRBJ1-6,TRBV20-1,-,-,TGCAGTGCTAGGGACAATAATTCACTCCTCCACTTT,CSARDNNSLLHF
TRBJ2-6,TRBV7-6,-,-,TGTGCCAGCAGCTTAGGGGGTCCGGGGACCGGGGCCAACGTCCTGACTTTC,CASSLGGPGTGANVLTF
TRBJ2-7,TRBV28,TRBD1,few,TGTGCCAGCAGTCCCCCGGACAGGGACTACGAGCAGTACTTC,CASSPPDRDYEQYF
TRBJ2-3,TRBV20-1,-,once,TGCAGTGCTAGTCGTTCAGGGGAAAGCACAGATACGCAGTATTTT,CSASRSGESTDTQYF
TRBJ2-2,TRBV7-2,-,-,TGTGCCAGCAGTTCCTCATACACCGGGGAGCTGTTTTTT,CASSSSYTGELFF
TRBJ2-3,TRBV11-3,-,-,TGTGCCAGCAGCTTAGCGTCAGGGGGGATGAACACAGATACGCAGTATTTT,CASSLASGGMNTDTQYF
TRBJ1-5,TRBV10-2,-,-,TGCGCCAGCAGTGACCGGGCCAGCAATCAGCCCCAGCATTTT,CASSDRASNQPQHF
TRBJ1-1,TRBV19,-,few,TGTGCCACTTCGGCCCATATAACGAACACTGAAGCTTTCTTT,CATSAHITNTEAFF
TRBJ1-2,TRBV20-1,TRBD1,-,TGCAGTGCTCACAGGGGGCAAGGCTATGGCTACACCTTC,CSAHRGQGYGYTF
TRBJ1-1,TRBV4-3,TRBD1,many,TGCGCCAGCAGCCGGGACAGGGGGGGCCTGAACACTGAAGCTTTCTTT,CASSRDRGGLNTEAFF
TRBJ2-7,TRBV4-1,TRBD1,few,TGCGCCAGCAGCCAAGGAAAAGGACAGGGCAAGGTTTCCGAGCAGTACTTC,CASSQGKGQGKVSEQYF
TRBJ2-5,TRBV27,-,-,TGTGCCAGCAGTTTAAGGGGCACAGGTAATTCTGTGACCCAGTACTTC,CASSLRGTGNSVTQYF
TRBJ2-3,TRBV18,-,few,TGTGCCAGCTTATCTCTCCAGGGAGATACGCAGTATTTT,CASLSLQGDTQYF
TRBJ2-1,TRBV20-1,-,few,TGCAGTGCTAGAGGAGAGAATGAGCAGTTCTTC,CSARGENEQFF
TRBJ2-1,TRBV28,TRBD2,-,TGTGCCTCAGGGACTAGCGGGAGGGTCAATGAGCAGTTCTTC,CASGTSGRVNEQFF
TRBJ2-7,TRBV7-9,-,few,TGTGCCAGCAGTGTAGCGGACTCCTACGAGCAGTACTTC,CASSVADSYEQYF
TRBJ2-2,TRBV12-3/TRBV12-4,TRBD2,-,TGTGCCAGCAGTACCAACCGGGGACTAGCGAGGAACACCGGGGAGCTGTTTTTT,CASSTNRGLARNTGELFF
TRBJ2-1,TRBV5-4,-,-,TGTGCCAGCAGCCCAATCATAGGGGGGGATGGTGAGCAGTTCTTC,CASSPIIGGDGEQFF
TRBJ1-3,TRBV30,-,-,TGTGCCTGGATCAGGTTCTCTGGAAACACCATATATTTT,CAWIRFSGNTIYF
TRBJ2-7,TRBV3-1,TRBD2,-,TGTGCCAGCAGCCCACCCGGGGCCCAGCGGGACTTCCAGTACTTC,CASSPPGAQRDFQYF
TRBJ2-1,TRBV5-5,-,-,TGTGCCAGCAGCTTGGTTTACAATAAGCAGTTCTTC,CASSLVYNKQFF
TRBJ2-7,TRBV20-1,TRBD2,-,TGCAGTGCCAAATTTCGGGCTAGCGGATCCTACGAGCAGTACTTC,CSAKFRASGSYEQYF